These 18 T cell receptor beta chains were all obtained from the same sample, sequenced in a study of PD-1 blockade in classical Hodgkin lymphoma. Libraries were prepared by immunoSEQ multiplex PCR; TCRdb keeps only in-frame clonotypes and omits some of them. The table has 12,000 to 15,000 clones, about four fifths seen once. Time point noted: cycle 4 day 1 (C4D1), after 6 weeks of nivolumab. Brentuximab vedotin exposure varied, and every patient relapsed after autologous stem cell transplantation. The sequences come from peripheral blood mononuclear cells (PBMCs), collected before the fourth cycle of nivolumab. The receptors shown here come from a human donor with classical Hodgkin lymphoma.

The chain couples TRBV7-2 to TRBJ1-3; possibly TRBD1 for D (5 bases). V dropped 7 bases and J dropped 2 bases, with 12 bases sitting between them. CDR3 length: 14 amino acids. Germline V gives CDR1 SGHTA, CDR2 FQGNSA. CDR3 residues: CASKRTGAGNTIYF. In nucleotides, the CDR3 is TGTGCCAGCAAACGAACGGGGGCTGGAAACACCATATATTTT.

This clone came up once. V usage is TRBV7-2 and J usage is TRBJ2-5, with 8 bases fitting TRBD2. V trimming: 3 bases; J trimming: 2 bases; junction bases outside the gene matches: 5. This CDR3 contains 15 residues. CDR1 is SGHTA and CDR2 is FQGNSA in the germline V gene. CDR3 DNA sequence: TGTGCCAGCAGCTTGGGCGGGGGGATTCAAGAGACCCAGTACTTC. It specifies CASSLGGGIQETQYF.

The chain uses TRBV10-2 and TRBJ1-6; 9 positions agree with TRBD1. Germline loops: CDR1 WSHSY, CDR2 SAAADI. J lost 10 bases, V lost 8 bases, and 9 bases had no gene match. The CDR3 runs to 14 residues. In nucleotides, the CDR3 is TGCGCCAGCTATTCCGGACAGGGGACCTCACCCCTCCACTTT. Its protein product is CASYSGQGTSPLHF.

In nucleotides, the CDR3 is TGTGCCAGCAGCCCAGACAGGGAGAACACTGAAGCTTTCTTT. Translation: CASSPDRENTEAFF. This chain uses TRBV7-9 with TRBJ1-1; 7 bases line up with TRBD1. Germline loops: CDR1 SEHNR, CDR2 FQNEAQ (reference sequence). The CDR3 is made up of 14 amino acids. Germline trimming cut 5 bases from V and 1 base from J; bases unmatched to any gene: 4. Full variable domain (remainder filled in from reference TRBV7-9 and TRBJ1-1): DTGVSQNPRHKITKRGQNVTFRCDPISEHNRLYWYRQTLGQGPEFLTYFQNEAQLEKSRLLSDRFSAERPKGSFSTLEIQRTEQGDSAMYLCASSPDRENTEAFFGQGTRLTVV.

The rearrangement joins TRBV6-5 to TRBJ2-1; no clear D. Per the germline V gene, CDR1 is MNHEY and CDR2 is SVGAGI. This CDR3 region has 11 residues. V dropped 2 bases and J dropped 8 bases, with 4 bases sitting between them. CDR3 in amino acids: CASSYRDEQFF. In DNA, the CDR3 is TGTGCCAGCAGTTACCGAGATGAGCAGTTCTTC.

The chain recombines TRBV9 with TRBJ2-3; possibly TRBD1 or TRBD2 for D (5 bases each). The CDR3 is 14 amino acids. Deletions cut 3 bases from V and 6 bases from J, with 14 bases between. Per germline, CDR1 SGDLS and CDR2 YYNGEE. CDR3 coding DNA: TGTGCCAGCAGCGAGCAGGGAGTTGCGGATACGCAGTATTTT. Residues: CASSEQGVADTQYF. The whole variable domain, filled in from reference TRBV9 and TRBJ2-3, reads DSGVTQTPKHLITATGQRVTLRCSPRSGDLSVYWYQQSLDQGLQFLIQYYNGEERAKGNILERFSAQQFPDLHSELNLSSLELGDSALYFCASSEQGVADTQYFGPGTRLTVL.

J is TRBJ1-1 and V is TRBV7-9; D possibly corresponds to TRBD1 (6 bases). Germline V lookup: CDR1 SEHNR, CDR2 FQNEAQ (reference sequence). The ends were cut back, 1 base at V and 0 bases at J, with 9 bases in the middle. The CDR3 has 15 amino acids. The DNA of the CDR3 is TGTGCCAGCAGCTTAGGTACAGGGATGAACACTGAAGCTTTCTTT. It specifies CASSLGTGMNTEAFF.

The DNA of the CDR3 is TGTGCCAGCAGAGGACAGGGGGCCTCCTACGAGCAGTACTTC. Its translation: CASRGQGASYEQYF. The chain has TRBV6-5 and TRBJ2-7; TRBD1 matches 11 bases. The V segment lost 6 bases and the J segment 0 bases; nucleotides outside the gene matches: 1. Germline V gene sequence: CDR1 MNHEY, CDR2 SVGAGI. This CDR3 has 14 residues.

The chain links TRBV6-5 to TRBJ1-1; D may be TRBD1 (5 bases). The CDR3 is 16 residues long. Germline assignment: CDR1 MNHEY and CDR2 SVGAGI. The V end lost 2 bases, the J end lost 6 bases, and 19 bases lay between the germline ends. The DNA for the CDR3 is TGTGCCAGCAGTTACAATAGGGCAAGGTCGGGGGCTGAAGCTTTCTTT. Amino acid sequence: CASSYNRARSGAEAFF.

Only a few counts were recorded for this clone. The CDR3 here is CASSLTGKTTDTQYF. The CDR3 coding sequence is TGTGCCAGCAGCTTAACGGGCAAGACCACAGATACGCAGTATTTT. V is TRBV7-3 and J is TRBJ2-3; D is unclear. CDR1 and CDR2 (germline): SGHTA, FQGTGA. This CDR3 is 15 amino acids long. The V and J ends lost 0 bases and 2 bases respectively, with 9 bases between them.

V is TRBV4-3 and J is TRBJ2-2, with 8 positions matching TRBD1. Trimming cost V 4 bases and J 5 bases; bases outside gene matches: 9. This CDR3 is 16 amino acids long. CDR1 is LGHNA, CDR2 YSLEER, per germline. The CDR3 DNA reads as TGCGCCAGCAGCCCCGCTGACAGGGGCGGGACCGGGGAGCTGTTTTTT. Its translation: CASSPADRGGTGELFF.

This chain uses TRBV5-5 with TRBJ1-5; D is uncertain. The CDR3 loop spans 15 amino acids. With 0 bases removed from V and 0 bases from J, the gap between germline ends came to 7 bases. Germline assignment: CDR1 SGHKS and CDR2 YYEKEE (reference sequence). CDR3: CASSLEGNSNQPQHF. As DNA, the CDR3 is TGTGCCAGCAGCTTGGAAGGGAATAGCAATCAGCCCCAGCATTTT.

This rearrangement joins TRBV6-4 to TRBJ2-3, with no clear D. The germline V gene has CDR1 MRHNA and CDR2 SNTAGT. The V end lost 0 bases, the J end lost 0 bases, and 7 bases lay between the germline ends. CDR3 length equals 15 residues. CDR3 sequence reads: CASSDSWKSTDTQYF. For the CDR3, the DNA is TGTGCCAGCAGTGACTCGTGGAAAAGCACAGATACGCAGTATTTT.

This chain links TRBV7-9 with TRBJ2-2; maybe TRBD2 (6 bases). Germline CDR1 reads SEHNR; CDR2 reads FQNEAQ (reference sequence). V was pared by 6 bases and J by 3 bases, with 11 bases between. This CDR3 spans 14 amino acids. CDR3 residues: CASRGLGDTGELFF. The CDR3, as DNA: TGTGCCAGCAGGGGACTGGGGGACACCGGGGAGCTGTTTTTT.

This clone was found once. The chain couples TRBV6-5 to TRBJ2-7; TRBD1 matches at 10 bases. Looked up from germline, CDR1 is MNHEY and CDR2 is SVGAGI. The CDR3 is 15 amino acids. The junction had 11 bases not matched to a gene; V was cut back by 10 bases and J by 2 bases. The CDR3 bases are TGTGCCACCGGGCCCCGGGGACAGGGGACCTACGAGCAGTACTTC. Translated, it gives CATGPRGQGTYEQYF.

This clone has just one count. The rearrangement uses TRBV30 and TRBJ1-1; D possibly corresponds to TRBD1 (5 bases). Germline V CDR1 and CDR2: GTSNPN, SVGIG (reference sequence). The length of the CDR3 is 13 residues. Trimming removed 2 bases at V and 7 bases at J, with 14 bases between. Here the CDR3 reads CAWSSWPQGEAFF. The CDR3 nucleotides are TGTGCCTGGAGTAGTTGGCCCCAGGGTGAAGCTTTCTTT.

The chain has TRBV19 and TRBJ1-1, with D tentatively TRBD1 (6 bases). The CDR3 length is 15 residues. Germline V gene sequence: CDR1 LNHDA, CDR2 SQIVND (reference sequence). Trimming shortened V by 5 bases and J by 4 bases, and 17 bases separated the two germline ends. The CDR3 here is CASSFTRGRITEAFF. In nucleotides, the CDR3 is TGTGCCAGTAGTTTTACCAGGGGACGGATCACTGAAGCTTTCTTT.

The chain carries TRBV18 and TRBJ2-1; TRBD2 matches at 7 bases. V gave up 3 bases and J gave up 12 bases; unmatched junction bases: 17. Germline-derived CDR1 and CDR2 are KGHSH and LQKENI. This CDR3 has 16 residues. The CDR3 sequence: CASSPLKGLAALGQFF. The CDR3 DNA reads as TGTGCCAGCTCACCCCTCAAAGGGCTAGCGGCATTGGGGCAGTTCTTC.